This TCR beta chain came from a study of response to subunit inactivated influenza vaccine. Using its own MiXCR run on the RT-PCR reads, TCRdb lists one record per CDR3 protein. The sample yields a few hundred thousand distinct CDR3 sequences, about 11% seen once. The CDR3 is 14 residues long. Deletions cut 3 bases from V and 4 bases from J, with 10 bases between. The germline CDR1 and CDR2 sequences are MDHEN and SYDVKM. These sequences were also reported in another study, on T cells expressing NK-cell markers. That paper states: With UMIs, 5'RACE template switching was used to make TCR beta cDNA. Expanded NKG2C+ T cell clones had unclear HCMV specificity.

The rearrangement links TRBV28 to TRBJ1-5, with no clear D. The TCR originated in a man aged 45-65 years who received an inactivated influenza vaccine. The specimen was PBMCs from blood, collected on the day of vaccination. CDR3 bases: TGTGCCAGCAGTTTGTCGGGGTGGAATCAGCCCCAGCATTTT. Translated: CASSLSGWNQPQHF.